The next 31 T cell receptor beta chains were all read from a single sample in a study of T cell responses to AZD1222 COVID-19 vaccine. TCRdb's table, derived via immunoSEQ multiplex PCR, lists solely in-frame clones and lacks some. The table records about 120,000 clones, approximately 94% of them present only once. Specimen: peripheral blood, collected 28 days after the second AZD1222 dose. Receptors originate from an adult who received the AZD1222 COVID-19 vaccine.

This rearrangement joins TRBV18 to TRBJ2-7, with D perhaps being TRBD1 or TRBD2 (5 bases each). Per the germline V gene, CDR1 is KGHSH and CDR2 is LQKENI. V was trimmed by 6 bases and J by 6 bases, leaving 9 bases between them. This CDR3 has 11 residues. The CDR3 DNA sequence: TGTGCCAGCTCCGGGACGGTCGAGCAGTACTTC. It yields the protein CASSGTVEQYF.

The chain links TRBV19 to TRBJ1-1, with a tentative D call TRBD1 (5 bases). V was shortened by 3 bases and J by 11 bases, with 10 bases between the two germline ends. The germline gives CDR1 LNHDA, CDR2 SQIVND (reference sequence). The CDR3 spans 11 residues. CDR3 DNA: TGTGCCAGTAGTATTCCGGCAGGGGCTTTCTTT. Translation gives CASSIPAGAFF.

The J gene is TRBJ2-3, the V gene TRBV7-6; 13 nucleotides line up with TRBD2. Germline V CDR1 and CDR2: SGHVS, FNYEAQ. This CDR3 is built from 20 residues. With V trimmed by 1 base and J by 0 bases, 10 bases remained unmatched. Written as DNA, the CDR3 is TGTGCCAGCAGCTTAGGACCCGGGACTAGCGGGATTTCTAGCACAGATACGCAGTATTTT. It codes for CASSLGPGTSGISSTDTQYF. Variable domain in full (rest from reference TRBV7-6 and TRBJ2-3): GAGVSQSPRYKVTKRGQDVALRCDPISGHVSLYWYRQALGQGPEFLTYFNYEAQQDKSGLPNDRFSAERPEGSISTLTIQRTEQRDSAMYRCASSLGPGTSGISSTDTQYFGPGTRLTVL.

The CDR3 DNA reads as TGTGCCAGTAGTATGGTAGATTCTCAGCCCCAGCATTTT. Its protein is CASSMVDSQPQHF. J is TRBJ1-5 and V is TRBV19; D gene unclear. CDR1 and CDR2 (germline): LNHDA, SQIVND (reference sequence). V lost 3 bases and J 6 bases, leaving 9 bases between the germline ends. CDR3 size: 13 residues.

This clone turned up a few times. V is TRBV7-9 and J is TRBJ1-3; D is undetermined. Germline V lookup: CDR1 SEHNR, CDR2 FQNEAQ (reference sequence). The V and J ends lost 5 bases and 2 bases respectively, with 10 bases between them. This CDR3 comprises 14 residues. The chain's CDR3 is CASSPTGAGNTIYF. DNA for the CDR3: TGTGCCAGCAGCCCGACTGGGGCTGGAAACACCATATATTTT.

V and J are TRBV2 and TRBJ2-3; tentatively, D is TRBD2 (6 bases). Trimming took off 0 bases at V and 7 bases at J, with 11 bases between the two ends. There are 14 residues in the CDR3. The V gene's germline CDR1 is SNHLY and CDR2 FYNNEI. In DNA, the CDR3 is TGTGCCAGCAGTGAAGCGAGGGACTCTAATACGCAGTATTTT. It specifies CASSEARDSNTQYF.

The gene calls are TRBV6-5 and TRBJ1-1; D call uncertain. Germline CDR1 reads MNHEY; CDR2 reads SVGAGI. The V end lost 6 bases, the J end lost 4 bases, and 12 bases lay between the germline ends. The CDR3 spans 13 residues. In nucleotides, the CDR3 is TGTGCCAGCAGCCAAAGTCAGGTCACTGAAGCTTTCTTT. Encoded protein: CASSQSQVTEAFF.

The chain uses TRBV6-5 and TRBJ2-7, with D uncertain. Germline V gene sequence: CDR1 MNHEY, CDR2 SVGAGI. The V and J ends lost 10 bases and 2 bases respectively, with 15 bases between them. The CDR3 extends over 13 amino acids. The CDR3 here is CATSGSATYEQYF. The CDR3 DNA follows: TGTGCCACCTCCGGGTCAGCGACCTACGAGCAGTACTTC.

This chain joins TRBV19 and TRBJ1-1, with TRBD1 as a possible D gene (6 bases). The V gene's germline CDR1 is LNHDA and CDR2 SQIVND (reference sequence). There are 12 residues in the CDR3. V was shortened by 6 bases and J by 1 base, with 6 bases between the two germline ends. CDR3 in amino acids: CASRTGNTEAFF. Written as DNA, the CDR3 is TGTGCCAGTAGGACAGGGAACACTGAAGCTTTCTTT.

CDR3 sequence (DNA): TGTGCCAGCAGTTACGGACAGGGGCTAGGCGAGCAGTACTTC. It specifies CASSYGQGLGEQYF. The rearrangement uses TRBV6-2 or TRBV6-3 and TRBJ2-7; 9 bases are shared with TRBD1. The germline V gene has CDR1 MNHEY and CDR2 SVGEGT. Germline trimming cut 2 bases from V and 6 bases from J; bases unmatched to any gene: 5. CDR3 size: 14 residues.

The chain uses TRBV7-9 and TRBJ2-7, with D possibly called TRBD1 or TRBD2 (5 bases each). The CDR3 totals 13 residues. Germline lookup yields CDR1 SEHNR and CDR2 FQNEAQ (reference sequence). Trimming stripped 5 bases from V and 3 bases from J, with 11 bases between. CDR3 region: CASSGDRNYEQYF. The DNA of the CDR3 is TGTGCCAGCAGCGGGGACCGGAACTACGAGCAGTACTTC. Based on the CDR3 plus reference TRBV7-9 and TRBJ2-7, the full variable domain is DTGVSQNPRHKITKRGQNVTFRCDPISEHNRLYWYRQTLGQGPEFLTYFQNEAQLEKSRLLSDRFSAERPKGSFSTLEIQRTEQGDSAMYLCASSGDRNYEQYFGPGTRLTVT.

The V gene is TRBV5-6, the J gene TRBJ2-2; 8 positions agree with TRBD1. The CDR3 has 15 residues. V shed 5 bases, J shed 7 bases, and the junction held 10 bases outside the gene matches. Looked up from germline, CDR1 is SGHDT and CDR2 is YYEEEE. The CDR3 nucleotides read TGTGCCAGCAGTGGACGGACAGGGTGGAGCGGGGAGCTGTTTTTT. It yields the protein CASSGRTGWSGELFF.

The rearrangement links TRBV25-1 to TRBJ1-2; no definite D call. Trimming removed 6 bases at V and 4 bases at J, with 6 bases between. In germline, CDR1 is MGHDK, CDR2 SYGVNS. CDR3 size: 11 residues. The CDR3: CASSGSYGYTF. The CDR3 DNA is TGTGCCAGCAGCGGTAGCTATGGCTACACCTTC.

The chain couples TRBV3-1 (or the pseudogene TRBV3-2) to TRBJ2-7; D is possibly TRBD2 (5 bases). Germline-derived CDR1 and CDR2 are LGHDT and YNNKEL (reference sequence). Trimming pared 1 base from V and 6 bases from J, leaving 7 bases between. The CDR3 contains 12 residues. The CDR3 DNA reads as TGTGCCAGCAGCCAAGGGGAGCGCGAGCAGTACTTC. This gives the protein CASSQGEREQYF.

This chain uses TRBV12-3 or TRBV12-4 with TRBJ2-5; D gene unclear. The ends were cut back, 1 base at V and 4 bases at J, with 4 bases in the middle. The CDR3 covers 12 residues. CDR3 protein: CASSLEGETQYF. CDR3 nucleotides: TGTGCCAGCAGTTTAGAGGGAGAGACCCAGTACTTC.

The table lists this clone with a count of one. The CDR3 DNA reads as TGTGCCAGCAGTCGACAGGGACCACGGAACACCGGGGAGCTGTTTTTT. This encodes CASSRQGPRNTGELFF. This rearrangement joins TRBV6-2 or TRBV6-3 to TRBJ2-2; 7 bases fit TRBD1. The CDR3 loop spans 16 amino acids. Per germline, CDR1 MNHEY and CDR2 SVGEGT. V trimming: 5 bases; J trimming: 1 base; junction bases outside the gene matches: 7.

V usage is TRBV29-1 and J usage is TRBJ1-2, with unresolved D. CDR3 size: 13 residues. Germline V CDR1 and CDR2: SQVTM, ANQGSEA. Trimming pared 5 bases from V and 6 bases from J, leaving 16 bases between. CDR3 in DNA: TGCAGCGTTTCGACGCGGGCGAAGGATGGCTACACCTTC. Translation gives CSVSTRAKDGYTF.

This chain links TRBV5-4 with TRBJ2-3; D remains ambiguous. The length of the CDR3 is 14 residues. Trimming cost V 4 bases and J 1 base, with 10 bases left between them. Germline V gene sequence: CDR1 SGHNT, CDR2 YYREEE (reference sequence). The CDR3 loop is CASSLDVGTDTQYF. The CDR3 DNA follows: TGTGCCAGCAGCCTCGATGTCGGCACAGATACGCAGTATTTT.

The V gene is TRBV4-3, the J gene TRBJ1-3; D is ambiguous. The CDR3 is made up of 16 amino acids. With 0 bases removed from V and 4 bases from J, the gap between germline ends came to 13 bases. In germline, CDR1 is LGHNA, CDR2 YSLEER. CDR3 DNA sequence: TGCGCCAGCAGCCAAGAGGCCACCCCCGGCGGAAACACCATATATTTT. Its protein product is CASSQEATPGGNTIYF.

The chain has TRBV25-1 and TRBJ2-3, with D unclear. This CDR3 is 14 amino acids long. In germline, CDR1 is MGHDK, CDR2 SYGVNS. Trimming pared 5 bases from V and 5 bases from J, leaving 14 bases between. The CDR3 region is CASSTDQSLDTQYF. In DNA, the CDR3 is TGTGCCAGCAGTACCGACCAGTCCCTAGATACGCAGTATTTT. The variable domain in full, with the rest retrieved from reference TRBV25-1 and TRBJ2-3, is EADIYQTPRYLVIGTGKKITLECSQTMGHDKMYWYQQDPGMELHLIHYSYGVNSTEKGDLSSESTVSRIRTEHFPLTLESARPSHTSQYLCASSTDQSLDTQYFGPGTRLTVL.

In its sample, this clone was seen once. This rearrangement joins TRBV30 to TRBJ2-1; 7 bases fit TRBD2. The CDR3 length is 14 residues. Looked up from germline, CDR1 is GTSNPN and CDR2 is SVGIG (reference sequence). J was trimmed by 8 bases and V by 2 bases; bases with no gene match: 9. The CDR3 DNA reads TGTGCCTGGAGTCGGGCTAGCGGTTTGGATGAGCAGTTCTTC. This gives the protein CAWSRASGLDEQFF.

This rearrangement joins TRBV5-4 to TRBJ1-2, with 7 bases fitting TRBD1. From germline, CDR1 is SGHNT and CDR2 YYREEE (reference sequence). Trimming at V came to 0 bases and at J to 5 bases, leaving 10 bases not matched to a gene. This CDR3 is 16 amino acids long. CDR3 nucleotide sequence: TGTGCCAGCAGCTTGGGGGGAAGGGACAGCTTGTATGGCTACACCTTC. Translated: CASSLGGRDSLYGYTF.

The chain combines TRBV29-1 with TRBJ2-2; D ambiguous. This CDR3 comprises 12 residues. In germline, CDR1 is SQVTM, CDR2 ANQGSEA. The V gene lost 4 bases and the J gene lost 7 bases, with 10 bases spanning the gap. The CDR3 nucleotides read TGCAGCGTTGGGGCAGTTGACGGGGAGCTGTTTTTT. Its protein is CSVGAVDGELFF.

This chain connects TRBV15 to TRBJ1-1; D is possibly TRBD1 (5 bases). The ends were cut back, 0 bases at V and 1 base at J, with 12 bases in the middle. CDR3 length: 16 residues. From germline, CDR1 is LNHNV and CDR2 YYDKDF (reference sequence). The CDR3 DNA sequence: TGTGCCACCAGCAGAGATGGGAACAGGTGGAACACTGAAGCTTTCTTT. Translation gives CATSRDGNRWNTEAFF.

This chain links TRBV28 with TRBJ2-5, with 7 positions matching TRBD1. Germline CDR1 MDHEN, CDR2 SYDVKM. CDR3 length equals 13 residues. V lost 5 bases, J lost 5 bases, and 5 bases stayed unmatched. The CDR3 coding sequence is TGTGCCAGCAGTAAGGGGGCGTGGGAGACCCAGTACTTC. Its translation is CASSKGAWETQYF.

Only one count was recorded for this clone. The V gene is TRBV4-3, the J gene TRBJ2-3; 7 bases agree with TRBD1. This CDR3 has 15 residues. Germline loops: CDR1 LGHNA, CDR2 YSLEER. With V trimmed by 1 base and J by 2 bases, 3 bases remained unmatched. CDR3 residues: CASSQGTGVTDTQYF. The CDR3 DNA follows: TGCGCCAGCAGCCAAGGGACAGGCGTCACAGATACGCAGTATTTT.

The chain couples TRBV12-5 to TRBJ1-5, with TRBD1 identical over 7 bases. The CDR3 has 15 residues. Trimming removed 6 bases from V and 2 bases from J; junction bases left unmatched: 7. Per the germline V gene, CDR1 is LGHNT and CDR2 is FRNRAP. CDR3: CASGNPGQRNQPQHF. CDR3 nucleotides: TGTGCTAGTGGCAACCCGGGACAGCGCAATCAGCCCCAGCATTTT.

Concerning this clone: At one end, the junction sequence differs from germline, possibly due to a read error. The DNA for the CDR3 is TGTGCCAACCCTAGACTAGAGAGCCTCTTC. It codes for CANPRLESLF. V gene TRBV6-4 combines with J gene TRBJ2-1; weak D call: TRBD2 (6 bases). CDR3 length: 10 amino acids. CDR1 and CDR2 from the germline V gene are MRHNA and SNTAGT.

The V gene is TRBV7-2, the J gene TRBJ2-1; 11 bases fit TRBD2. J gave up 4 bases and V 4 bases, and 3 bases lay outside the gene matches. This CDR3 spans 15 amino acids. Germline V gives CDR1 SGHTA, CDR2 FQGNSA. The DNA of the CDR3 is TGTGCCAGCAGCTCCTTAGCGGGGGGGTACAATGAGCAGTTCTTC. Its translation is CASSSLAGGYNEQFF.

V is TRBV11-2 and J is TRBJ2-2, with D unclear. This CDR3 is built from 13 residues. The germline V gene has CDR1 SGHAT and CDR2 FQNNGV. V was trimmed by 3 bases and J by 3 bases, leaving 5 bases between them. The CDR3 DNA reads TGTGCCAGCAGCTTGGCTTACACCGGGGAGCTGTTTTTT. It specifies CASSLAYTGELFF.

The chain joins TRBV10-3 to TRBJ1-4, with 9 bases matching TRBD1. Germline loops: CDR1 ENHRY, CDR2 SYGVKD. J gave up 1 base and V 2 bases, and 2 bases lay outside the gene matches. The CDR3 extends over 16 amino acids. The CDR3 loop reads CAISETGQGTNEKLFF. CDR3 nucleotide sequence: TGTGCCATCAGTGAGACGGGACAGGGAACTAATGAAAAACTGTTTTTT.